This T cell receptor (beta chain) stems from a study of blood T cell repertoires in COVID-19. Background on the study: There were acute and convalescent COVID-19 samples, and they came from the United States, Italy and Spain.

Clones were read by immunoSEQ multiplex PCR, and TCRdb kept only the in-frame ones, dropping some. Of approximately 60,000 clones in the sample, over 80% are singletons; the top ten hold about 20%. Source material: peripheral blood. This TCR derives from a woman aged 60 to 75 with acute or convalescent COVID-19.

CDR3 region: CASSQVADRDEKLFF. CDR3 sequence (DNA): TGTGCCAGCAGCCAAGTTGCGGACAGGGACGAAAAACTGTTTTTT. This chain links TRBV3-1 (or the pseudogene TRBV3-2) with TRBJ1-4, with 8 bases matching TRBD1. CDR1 is LGHDT and CDR2 is YNNKEL in the germline V gene (reference sequence). J gave up 8 bases and V 1 base, and 6 bases lay outside the gene matches. CDR3 length: 15 residues.